Below, 3 T cell receptor beta chains from the same sample are listed, as sequenced in a study of cytomegalovirus exposure and HLA in healthy donors. PCR involved 60 Vbeta and 13 Jbeta primers. TCRdb keeps only in-frame clones here, not all; method: immunoSEQ multiplex PCR. The sample table includes 90,000 to 130,000 clones. Source material: PBMCs. All receptors come from a man aged 35-49 years in good health and CMV-seropositive.

The chain employs TRBV7-2 and TRBJ2-3; no clear D. Trimming left V 3 bases short and J 6 bases short, with 7 bases between. CDR3 length: 12 amino acids. From germline, CDR1 is SGHTA and CDR2 FQGNSA. The CDR3 DNA sequence: TGTGCCAGCAGCTTTATGCGGGATACGCAGTATTTT. This gives the protein CASSFMRDTQYF.

The V call is TRBV7-6, the J call TRBJ2-7; weak D call: TRBD2 (6 bases). The V gene's germline CDR1 is SGHVS and CDR2 FNYEAQ. V lost 5 bases and J 5 bases, leaving 13 bases between the germline ends. The CDR3 is 13 amino acids. The CDR3 nucleotides are TGTGCCAGCAGCCAACTAGCTTTGCACGAGCAGTACTTC. The encoded protein is CASSQLALHEQYF.

V gene TRBV10-3 combines with J gene TRBJ2-1, with 9 bases matching TRBD2. The CDR3 totals 15 residues. CDR1 and CDR2 (germline): ENHRY, SYGVKD. After removal of 3 bases from V and 7 bases from J, the junction contained 7 bases not matched to a gene. CDR3 sequence: CAISESGRRSNEQFF. The CDR3 DNA reads TGTGCCATCAGTGAAAGCGGGAGGAGGTCAAATGAGCAGTTCTTC.